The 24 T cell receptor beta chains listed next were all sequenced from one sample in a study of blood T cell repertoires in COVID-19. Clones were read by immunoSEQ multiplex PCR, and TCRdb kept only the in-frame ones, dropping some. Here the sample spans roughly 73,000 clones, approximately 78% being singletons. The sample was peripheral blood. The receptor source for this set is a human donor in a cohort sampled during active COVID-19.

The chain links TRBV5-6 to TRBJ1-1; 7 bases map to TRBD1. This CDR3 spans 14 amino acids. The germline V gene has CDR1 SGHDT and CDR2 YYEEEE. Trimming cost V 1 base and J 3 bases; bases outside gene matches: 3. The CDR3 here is CASSLRQGDTEAFF. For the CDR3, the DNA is TGTGCCAGCAGCTTGCGCCAGGGGGACACTGAAGCTTTCTTT.

The CDR3 DNA follows: TGTGCCATCAGGACATATTCTCCGAACACTGAAGCTTTCTTT. Its protein product is CAIRTYSPNTEAFF. The chain has TRBV10-3 and TRBJ1-1; D is undetermined. V lost 6 bases and J 1 base, leaving 12 bases between the germline ends. The CDR3 sequence is 14 residues long. The germline V gene has CDR1 ENHRY and CDR2 SYGVKD.

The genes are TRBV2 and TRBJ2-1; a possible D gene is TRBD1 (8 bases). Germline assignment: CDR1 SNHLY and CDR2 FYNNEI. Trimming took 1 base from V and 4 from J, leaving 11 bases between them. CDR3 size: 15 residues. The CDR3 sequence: CASSEDRGGYNEQFF. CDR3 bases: TGTGCCAGCAGTGAAGACAGGGGGGGGTACAATGAGCAGTTCTTC.

The CDR3 reads CASSRGVRGLDMVVETQYF. In nucleotides, the CDR3 is TGTGCCAGCAGCCGAGGAGTTAGAGGACTAGACATGGTGGTGGAGACCCAGTACTTC. The rearrangement joins TRBV3-1 (or the pseudogene TRBV3-2) to TRBJ2-5; 7 bases agree with TRBD2. The CDR3 contains 19 residues. The J segment lost 5 bases and the V segment lost 4 bases, leaving 22 bases of the junction unmatched. The germline V gene encodes CDR1 LGHDT and CDR2 YNNKEL (reference sequence).

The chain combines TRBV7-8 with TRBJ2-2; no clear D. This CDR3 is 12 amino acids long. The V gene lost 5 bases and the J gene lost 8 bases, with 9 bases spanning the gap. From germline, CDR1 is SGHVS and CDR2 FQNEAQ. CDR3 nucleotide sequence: TGTGCCAGCAGCCCCCTTCAGGGGGAGCTGTTTTTT. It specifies CASSPLQGELFF. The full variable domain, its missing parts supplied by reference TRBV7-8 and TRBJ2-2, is GAGVSQSPRYKVAKRGQDVALRCDPISGHVSLFWYQQALGQGPEFLTYFQNEAQLDKSGLPSDRFFAERPEGSVSTLKIQRTQQEDSAVYLCASSPLQGELFFGEGSRLTVL.

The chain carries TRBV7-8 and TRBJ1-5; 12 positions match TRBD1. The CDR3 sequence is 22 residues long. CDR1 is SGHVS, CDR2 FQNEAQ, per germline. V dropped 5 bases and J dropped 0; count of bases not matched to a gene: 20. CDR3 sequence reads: CASSPGQGAWGTRGHSNQPQHF. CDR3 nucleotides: TGTGCCAGCAGCCCGGGACAGGGGGCGTGGGGGACGCGGGGTCATAGCAATCAGCCCCAGCATTTT.

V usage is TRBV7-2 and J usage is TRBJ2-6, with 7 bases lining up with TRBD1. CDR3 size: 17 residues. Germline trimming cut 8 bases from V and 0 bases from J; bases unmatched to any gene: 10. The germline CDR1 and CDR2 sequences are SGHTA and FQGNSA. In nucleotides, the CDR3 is TGTGCCAGCGGATTACCGGGACAGATCTCTGGGGCCAACGTCCTGACTTTC. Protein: CASGLPGQISGANVLTF.

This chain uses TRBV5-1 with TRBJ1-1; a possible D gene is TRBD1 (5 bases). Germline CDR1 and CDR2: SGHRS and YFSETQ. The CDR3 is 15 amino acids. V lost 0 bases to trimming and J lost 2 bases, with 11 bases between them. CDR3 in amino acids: CASSLDGGANTEAFF. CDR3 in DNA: TGCGCCAGCAGCTTGGATGGAGGGGCTAACACTGAAGCTTTCTTT.

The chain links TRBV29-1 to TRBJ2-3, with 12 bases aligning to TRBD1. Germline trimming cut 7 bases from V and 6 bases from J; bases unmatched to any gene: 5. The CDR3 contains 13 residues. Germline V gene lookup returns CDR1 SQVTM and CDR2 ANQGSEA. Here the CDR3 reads CSAGGTGGDTQYF. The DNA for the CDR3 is TGCAGCGCGGGAGGGACAGGGGGCGATACGCAGTATTTT.

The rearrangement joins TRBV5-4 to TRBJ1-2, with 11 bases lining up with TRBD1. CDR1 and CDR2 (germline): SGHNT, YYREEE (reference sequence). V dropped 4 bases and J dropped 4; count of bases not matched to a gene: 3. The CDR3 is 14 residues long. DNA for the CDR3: TGTGCCAGCAGCGCCGGGACAGGGGGCTATGGCTACACCTTC. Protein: CASSAGTGGYGYTF. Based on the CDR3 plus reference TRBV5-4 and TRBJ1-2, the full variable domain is ETGVTQSPTHLIKTRGQQVTLRCSSQSGHNTVSWYQQALGQGPQFIFQYYREEENGRGNFPPRFSGLQFPNYSSELNVNALELDDSALYLCASSAGTGGYGYTFGSGTRLTVV.

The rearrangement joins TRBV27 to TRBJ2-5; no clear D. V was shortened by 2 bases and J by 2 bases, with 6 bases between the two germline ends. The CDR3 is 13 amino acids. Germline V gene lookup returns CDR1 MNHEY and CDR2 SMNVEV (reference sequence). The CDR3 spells CASSLSRQETQYF. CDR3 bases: TGTGCCAGCAGTTTAAGTCGGCAAGAGACCCAGTACTTC.

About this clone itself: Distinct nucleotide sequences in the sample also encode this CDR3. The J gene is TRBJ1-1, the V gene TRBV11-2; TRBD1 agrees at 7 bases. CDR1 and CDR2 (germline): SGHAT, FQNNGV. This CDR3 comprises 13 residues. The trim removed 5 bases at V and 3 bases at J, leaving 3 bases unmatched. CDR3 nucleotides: TGTGCCAGCAGCCTCGACAGGGACACTGAAGCTTTCTTT. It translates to CASSLDRDTEAFF.

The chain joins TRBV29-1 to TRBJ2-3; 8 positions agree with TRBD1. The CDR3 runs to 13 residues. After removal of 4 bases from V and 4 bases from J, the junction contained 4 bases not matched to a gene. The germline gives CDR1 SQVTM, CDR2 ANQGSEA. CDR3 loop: CSVVGQGADTQYF. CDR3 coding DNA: TGCAGCGTTGTAGGACAGGGAGCAGATACGCAGTATTTT.

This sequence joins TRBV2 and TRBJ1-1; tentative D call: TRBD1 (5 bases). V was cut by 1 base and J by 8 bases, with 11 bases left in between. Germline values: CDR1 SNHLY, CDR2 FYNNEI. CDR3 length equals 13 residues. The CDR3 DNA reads TGTGCCAGCAGTGAAGTAGGGGCCAGAGAAGCTTTCTTT. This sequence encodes CASSEVGAREAFF.

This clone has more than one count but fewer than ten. CDR3 DNA sequence: TGTGCCAGCAGCCCCAGGGGGCGCCCCACTGAAGCTTTCTTT. Encoded protein: CASSPRGRPTEAFF. The chain links TRBV27 to TRBJ1-1; 8 bases are a match to TRBD1. Germline V gene sequence: CDR1 MNHEY, CDR2 SMNVEV (reference sequence). J gave up 4 bases and V 6 bases, and 7 bases lay outside the gene matches. The CDR3 runs to 14 residues.

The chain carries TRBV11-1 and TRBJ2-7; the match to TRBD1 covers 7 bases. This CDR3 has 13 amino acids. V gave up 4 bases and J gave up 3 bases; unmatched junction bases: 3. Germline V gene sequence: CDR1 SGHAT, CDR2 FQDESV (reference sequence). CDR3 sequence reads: CASSSNRGYEQYF. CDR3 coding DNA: TGTGCCAGCAGCTCGAACAGGGGCTACGAGCAGTACTTC.

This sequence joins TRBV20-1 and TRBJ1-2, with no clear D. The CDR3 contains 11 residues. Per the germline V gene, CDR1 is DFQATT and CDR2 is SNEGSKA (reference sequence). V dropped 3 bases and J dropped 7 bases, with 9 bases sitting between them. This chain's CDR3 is CSAREEGGYTF. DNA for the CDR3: TGCAGTGCTAGGGAGGAGGGTGGCTACACCTTC.

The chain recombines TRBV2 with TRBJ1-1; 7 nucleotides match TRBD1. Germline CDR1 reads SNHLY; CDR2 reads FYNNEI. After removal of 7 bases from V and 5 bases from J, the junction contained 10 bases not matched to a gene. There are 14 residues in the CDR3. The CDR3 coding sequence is TGTGCCAGCACCCCGGGACAGAAACGTACTGAAGCTTTCTTT. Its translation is CASTPGQKRTEAFF.

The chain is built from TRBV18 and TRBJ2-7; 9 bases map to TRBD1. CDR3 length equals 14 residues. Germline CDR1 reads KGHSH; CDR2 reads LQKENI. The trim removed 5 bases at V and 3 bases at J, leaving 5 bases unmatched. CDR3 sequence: CASSKEGQGYEQYF. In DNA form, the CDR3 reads TGTGCCAGCTCAAAGGAGGGACAGGGCTACGAGCAGTACTTC.

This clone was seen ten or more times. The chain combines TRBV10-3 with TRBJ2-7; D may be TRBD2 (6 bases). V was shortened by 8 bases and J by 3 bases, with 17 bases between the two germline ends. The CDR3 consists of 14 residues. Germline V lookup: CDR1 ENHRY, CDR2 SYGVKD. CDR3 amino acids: CAISLSGGDYEQYF. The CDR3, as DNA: TGTGCCATCTCGCTTAGCGGAGGGGACTACGAGCAGTACTTC.

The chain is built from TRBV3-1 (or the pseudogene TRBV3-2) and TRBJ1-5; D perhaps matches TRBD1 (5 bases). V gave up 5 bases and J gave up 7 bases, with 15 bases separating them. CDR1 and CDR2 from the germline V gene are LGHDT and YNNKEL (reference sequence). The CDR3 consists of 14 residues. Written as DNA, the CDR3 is TGTGCCAGCAGCTCCCACAGGAGCCAGCAGCCCCAGCATTTT. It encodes CASSSHRSQQPQHF.

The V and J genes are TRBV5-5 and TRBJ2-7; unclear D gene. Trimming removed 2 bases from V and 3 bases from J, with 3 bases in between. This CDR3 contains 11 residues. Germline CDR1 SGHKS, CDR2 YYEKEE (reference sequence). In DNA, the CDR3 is TGTGCCAGCAGCTTCGGCTACGAGCAGTACTTC. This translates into CASSFGYEQYF.

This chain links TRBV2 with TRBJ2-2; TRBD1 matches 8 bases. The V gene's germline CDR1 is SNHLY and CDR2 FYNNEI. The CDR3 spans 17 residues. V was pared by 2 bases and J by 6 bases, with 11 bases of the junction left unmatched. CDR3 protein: CASSEMVRAGGSGELFF. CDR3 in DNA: TGTGCCAGCAGTGAAATGGTCCGGGCAGGGGGCTCCGGGGAGCTGTTTTTT.

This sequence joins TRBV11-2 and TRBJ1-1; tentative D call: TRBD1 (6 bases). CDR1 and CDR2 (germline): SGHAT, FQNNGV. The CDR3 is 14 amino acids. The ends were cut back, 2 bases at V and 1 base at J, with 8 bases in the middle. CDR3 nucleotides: TGTGCCAGCAGCTTATGGGGACAGAACACTGAAGCTTTCTTT. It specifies CASSLWGQNTEAFF.